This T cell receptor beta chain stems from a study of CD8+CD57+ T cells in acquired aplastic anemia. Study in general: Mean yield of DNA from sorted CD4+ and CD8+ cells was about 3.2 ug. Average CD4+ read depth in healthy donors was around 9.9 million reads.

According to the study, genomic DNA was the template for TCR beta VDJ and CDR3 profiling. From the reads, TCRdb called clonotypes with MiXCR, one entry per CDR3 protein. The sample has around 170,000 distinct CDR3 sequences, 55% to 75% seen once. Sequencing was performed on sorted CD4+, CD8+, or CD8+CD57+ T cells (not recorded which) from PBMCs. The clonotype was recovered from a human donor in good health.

The CDR3, as DNA: TGCAGCGTTGAAGATGGGGGAAGCAATCAGCCCCAGCATTTT. This gives the protein CSVEDGGSNQPQHF. The V and J genes are TRBV29-1 and TRBJ1-5, with a possible D match to TRBD1 (5 bases). Per germline, CDR1 SQVTM and CDR2 ANQGSEA. Trimming shortened V by 0 bases and J by 1 base, and 7 bases separated the two germline ends. The CDR3 contains 14 residues.